The 27 T cell receptor beta chains presented below share a single source sample, sequenced in a study of cytomegalovirus exposure and HLA in healthy donors. Vbeta (60) and Jbeta (13) primers were used in the PCR. Repertoires were generated with immunoSEQ multiplex PCR, while TCRdb's copy carries only in-frame clones and drops some. The data contain roughly 200,000 clones, approximately 80% of them singletons. Sample: PBMCs. The source of these receptors is a man between 25 and 39 years old in good health and CMV-seronegative.

V and J are TRBV9 and TRBJ1-2; 7 nucleotides match TRBD1. Trimming cost V 0 bases and J 7 bases; bases outside gene matches: 6. Germline-derived CDR1 and CDR2 are SGDLS and YYNGEE. This CDR3 spans 14 amino acids. CDR3 sequence (DNA): TGTGCCAGCAGCGTAGTGCCAGGGGGTGGTGGCTACACCTTC. Amino acid sequence: CASSVVPGGGGYTF.

The V gene is TRBV2, the J gene TRBJ2-1; 12 bases align to TRBD2. The length of the CDR3 is 15 residues. The junction had 5 bases not matched to a gene; V was cut back by 5 bases and J by 6 bases. Germline V lookup: CDR1 SNHLY, CDR2 FYNNEI. CDR3 loop: CASSKTSGGANEQFF. DNA for the CDR3: TGTGCCAGCAGTAAGACTAGCGGGGGTGCCAATGAGCAGTTCTTC. The variable domain in full, completed from reference TRBV2 and TRBJ2-1, reads EPEVTQTPSHQVTQMGQEVILRCVPISNHLYFYWYRQILGQKVEFLVSFYNNEISEKSEIFDDQFSVERPDGSNFTLKIRSTKLEDSAMYFCASSKTSGGANEQFFGPGTRLTVL.

This clone was seen a handful of times. The CDR3 protein is CASSEAGRGFSNTGELFF. For the CDR3, the DNA is TGTGCCAGCAGTGAGGCCGGCAGGGGCTTCTCGAACACCGGGGAGCTGTTTTTT. The chain combines TRBV2 with TRBJ2-2, with a weak D call TRBD1 (6 bases). This CDR3 has 18 amino acids. Germline values: CDR1 SNHLY, CDR2 FYNNEI. With 3 bases removed from V and 0 bases from J, the gap between germline ends came to 17 bases.

This sequence joins TRBV6-5 and TRBJ1-6; TRBD1 matches at 9 bases. V was pared by 6 bases and J by 7 bases, with 4 bases of the junction left unmatched. Germline CDR1 and CDR2: MNHEY and SVGAGI. The CDR3 contains 14 residues. CDR3 nucleotides: TGTGCCAGCAGCGAGGGACAGGGAAATTCACCCCTCCACTTT. As protein: CASSEGQGNSPLHF.

The gene calls are TRBV28 and TRBJ1-2; 8 bases are a match to TRBD1. This CDR3 is 15 amino acids long. V lost 5 bases to trimming and J lost 3 bases; unmatched junction nucleotides: 8. Germline CDR1 MDHEN, CDR2 SYDVKM. CDR3 coding DNA: TGTGCCAGCAGTGAAAACAGGGGGATGGACTATGGCTACACCTTC. Protein sequence: CASSENRGMDYGYTF.

This clone is a singleton in its sample. The genes are TRBV9 and TRBJ2-3; 7 positions agree with TRBD2. The trim removed 3 bases at V and 4 bases at J, leaving 14 bases unmatched. CDR3 length: 17 residues. Germline lookup yields CDR1 SGDLS and CDR2 YYNGEE. The chain's CDR3 is CASSERDGPWVADTQYF. Written as DNA, the CDR3 is TGTGCCAGCAGCGAGCGGGACGGACCATGGGTTGCAGATACGCAGTATTTT.

V usage is TRBV9 and J usage is TRBJ2-3; TRBD1 is a possible D gene (6 bases). V was cut by 3 bases and J by 0 bases, with 8 bases left in between. The germline V gene encodes CDR1 SGDLS and CDR2 YYNGEE. The CDR3 sequence is 14 residues long. The CDR3 bases are TGTGCCAGCAGCGACAGGGATAGCACAGATACGCAGTATTTT. Protein: CASSDRDSTDTQYF.

In this sample, this clone turned up once. The chain has TRBV7-8 and TRBJ2-7, with 9 bases fitting TRBD1. The CDR3 covers 15 residues. In germline, CDR1 is SGHVS, CDR2 FQNEAQ. The V gene end was trimmed by 3 bases and the J gene end by 5 bases; junction bases not matched to a gene: 8. The CDR3 sequence is CASSLWTGVGNEQYF. The CDR3 DNA is TGTGCCAGCAGCTTGTGGACAGGGGTTGGGAACGAGCAGTACTTC.

J is TRBJ2-7 and V is TRBV6-6; 9 nucleotides agree with TRBD1. Germline CDR1 reads MNHNY; CDR2 reads SVGAGI (reference sequence). This CDR3 comprises 15 residues. V shed 7 bases and J 2 bases; nucleotides not matched to a gene: 9. The CDR3: CASKIGQGIAYEQYF. CDR3 nucleotides: TGTGCCAGCAAGATCGGACAGGGGATCGCCTACGAGCAGTACTTC.

This chain links TRBV6-5 with TRBJ2-2, with D possibly being TRBD2 (6 bases). CDR3 length: 15 residues. The germline V and J ends were trimmed by 0 bases and 5 bases, with 10 bases remaining between them. Germline lookup yields CDR1 MNHEY and CDR2 SVGAGI. The CDR3 DNA follows: TGTGCCAGCAGTTACTCCTTCGGGAGAACCGGGGAGCTGTTTTTT. Protein sequence: CASSYSFGRTGELFF.

The gene calls are TRBV28 and TRBJ2-5, with 7 positions matching TRBD1. J was trimmed by 4 bases and V by 6 bases; bases with no gene match: 8. The CDR3 contains 14 residues. Germline values: CDR1 MDHEN, CDR2 SYDVKM. The CDR3 loop reads CASSLGAGGETQYF. CDR3 sequence (DNA): TGTGCCAGCAGCCTAGGAGCAGGGGGAGAGACCCAGTACTTC.

Details on this clone: Mismatch with germline at one junction end may stem from a read error. The chain is built from TRBV5-6 and TRBJ2-6; 8 bases match TRBD1. This CDR3 region has 17 residues. Germline-derived CDR1 and CDR2 are SGHDT and YYEEEE. Written as DNA, the CDR3 is TGTGCCAGCGTCGCCCGGGGGCAGGGGGCCGGGGCCAGCGTCCTGACTTTC. It codes for CASVARGQGAGASVLTF.

This chain joins TRBV7-9 and TRBJ2-7; 7 nucleotides line up with TRBD1. Germline loops: CDR1 SEHNR, CDR2 FQNEAQ (reference sequence). CDR3 length: 14 residues. V lost 5 bases and J lost 4; bases outside the gene matches: 8. Here the CDR3 reads CASSRSGGRYEQYF. Written as DNA, the CDR3 is TGTGCCAGCAGCCGATCAGGGGGAAGGTACGAGCAGTACTTC.

The rearrangement uses TRBV6-5 and TRBJ1-6; D is unclear. V gave up 7 bases and J gave up 5 bases, with 12 bases separating them. Germline CDR1 reads MNHEY; CDR2 reads SVGAGI. The CDR3 extends over 14 amino acids. CDR3 nucleotide sequence: TGTGCCAGCACCAGGCTGAACAATAATTCACCCCTCCACTTT. It codes for CASTRLNNNSPLHF.

The genes are TRBV4-1 and TRBJ2-7, with D possibly being TRBD2 (6 bases). CDR1 is MGHRA and CDR2 is YSYEKL in the germline V gene. The CDR3 is made up of 15 amino acids. With 1 base removed from V and 2 bases from J, the gap between germline ends came to 12 bases. The CDR3 DNA reads TGCGCCAGCAGCCAAGGGGACCCGGGGGCCTACGAGCAGTACTTC. Translating gives CASSQGDPGAYEQYF.

This clone came up once. V usage is TRBV27 and J usage is TRBJ1-6; no clear D. V lost 3 bases and J 9 bases, leaving 9 bases between the germline ends. The CDR3 has 13 residues. From germline, CDR1 is MNHEY and CDR2 SMNVEV (reference sequence). The CDR3 nucleotides read TGTGCCAGCAGTTTGATGAGGTCTTCACCCCTCCACTTT. Its protein is CASSLMRSSPLHF.

J is TRBJ2-2 and V is TRBV6-1, with 9 nucleotides matching TRBD1. From germline, CDR1 is MNHNS and CDR2 SASEGT. Unmatched junction bases numbered 5, after V lost 4 bases and J lost 5 bases. The CDR3 consists of 15 residues. The CDR3: CASSAPGQGTGELFF. CDR3 DNA sequence: TGTGCCAGCAGTGCGCCGGGACAGGGTACCGGGGAGCTGTTTTTT.

This clone was recorded once. The chain recombines TRBV13 with TRBJ1-3, with 7 bases identical to TRBD1. CDR1 PRHDT and CDR2 FYEKMQ come from the germline V gene (reference sequence). V gave up 5 bases and J gave up 0 bases; unmatched junction bases: 4. This CDR3 has 15 amino acids. CDR3 loop: CASSLGQHSGNTIYF. The CDR3 coding sequence is TGTGCCAGCAGCCTGGGACAGCACTCTGGAAACACCATATATTTT.

V is TRBV28 and J is TRBJ2-1; weak D call: TRBD2 (5 bases). CDR1 and CDR2 from the germline V gene are MDHEN and SYDVKM. Trimming pared 6 bases from V and 0 bases from J, leaving 15 bases between. This CDR3 contains 16 residues. The CDR3 here is CASSPNSGSSYNEQFF. CDR3 nucleotides: TGTGCCAGCAGCCCGAACAGCGGAAGCTCCTACAATGAGCAGTTCTTC.

The genes are TRBV10-3 and TRBJ1-6; TRBD1 agrees at 7 bases. Germline V gene lookup returns CDR1 ENHRY and CDR2 SYGVKD. The CDR3 consists of 14 residues. The ends lost 6 bases at V and 5 bases at J; junction bases unmatched: 4. This CDR3 reads CAISKGQNNSPLHF. CDR3 DNA: TGTGCCATCAGCAAGGGACAGAATAATTCACCCCTCCACTTT.

The rearrangement uses TRBV18 and TRBJ1-5; D possibly corresponds to TRBD1 (6 bases). Trimming took 6 bases from V and 0 from J, leaving 9 bases between them. Germline CDR1 reads KGHSH; CDR2 reads LQKENI. There are 14 residues in the CDR3. CDR3 in amino acids: CASSTGLSNQPQHF. The CDR3 DNA is TGTGCCAGCTCCACAGGGCTTAGCAATCAGCCCCAGCATTTT.

This chain joins TRBV11-3 and TRBJ2-3, with a possible D match to TRBD2 (6 bases). CDR1 SGHNT and CDR2 YENEEA come from the germline V gene. The V gene lost 5 bases and the J gene lost 12 bases, with 18 bases spanning the gap. The CDR3 runs to 13 residues. The CDR3 region is CASSPIGGRSQYF. CDR3 sequence (DNA): TGTGCCAGCAGCCCCATTGGGGGGAGAAGTCAGTATTTT. Based on the CDR3 plus reference TRBV11-3 and TRBJ2-3, the full variable domain is EAGVVQSPRYKIIEKKQPVAFWCNPISGHNTLYWYLQNLGQGPELLIRYENEEAVDDSQLPKDRFSAERLKGVDSTLKIQPAELGDSAVYLCASSPIGGRSQYFGPGTRLTVL.

This clone was found once. This CDR3 is CSVETPGFREQYF. The CDR3 region has the DNA TGCAGCGTTGAAACGCCGGGTTTTAGGGAGCAGTACTTC. The chain has TRBV29-1 and TRBJ2-7; D uncertain. Trimming shortened V by 2 bases and J by 7 bases, and 15 bases separated the two germline ends. CDR1 is SQVTM and CDR2 is ANQGSEA in the germline V gene. The CDR3 consists of 13 residues.

Note on this clone: The same CDR3 also results from other DNA sequences found in this sample. This sequence joins TRBV28 and TRBJ1-5, with 7 bases aligning to TRBD1. J was trimmed by 3 bases and V by 8 bases; bases with no gene match: 4. The CDR3 totals 13 residues. CDR1 is MDHEN, CDR2 SYDVKM, per germline. DNA of the CDR3: TGTGCCAGCTCCGACAGGGCCAATCAGCCCCAGCATTTT. It encodes CASSDRANQPQHF. The whole variable domain, filled in from reference TRBV28 and TRBJ1-5, reads DVKVTQSSRYLVKRTGEKVFLECVQDMDHENMFWYRQDPGLGLRLIYFSYDVKMKEKGDIPEGYSVSREKKERFSLILESASTNQTSMYLCASSDRANQPQHFGDGTRLSIL.

The chain recombines TRBV9 with TRBJ2-3; a weak D match, TRBD2 (5 bases). Between the trimmed V and J ends, which lost 6 bases and 9 bases, there was a span of 17 bases. CDR3 length: 13 residues. Germline loops: CDR1 SGDLS, CDR2 YYNGEE. Here the CDR3 DNA reads TGTGCCAGCACAGAACAAGGACTGTCGACGCAGTATTTT. Its translation: CASTEQGLSTQYF.

This rearrangement joins TRBV23-1 to TRBJ2-7; no reliable D call. TRBV23-1 is an open reading frame, and its role is uncertain. The CDR3 sequence is 10 residues long. Trimming took 11 bases from V and 2 from J, leaving 7 bases between them. The CDR3 nucleotides are TGCGCCGCGTCCCCCTACGAGCAGTACTTC. This encodes CAASPYEQYF.

This clone has a handful of counts. The chain couples TRBV19 to TRBJ1-5, with D tentatively TRBD1 (6 bases). The CDR3 totals 13 residues. Germline loops: CDR1 LNHDA, CDR2 SQIVND (reference sequence). V lost 6 bases and J lost 9, with 15 bases in between. CDR3 loop: CASRLQGPGPQHF. The CDR3 region has the DNA TGTGCCAGTAGACTGCAGGGGCCGGGGCCCCAGCATTTT.